Following are 10 T cell receptor beta chains from one sample sequenced in a study of vaccination effects on CD4 cells after COVID-19. Generated by immunoSEQ multiplex PCR, the TCRdb table keeps only in-frame clones and is missing some. This table holds about 31,000 clones, 65% found once. ViraFEST expansion of antigen-specific CD4+ T cells with viral peptide pools preceded sequencing. With roughly 10 days of culture completed, CD4+ T cells were isolated. Everyone in the study got two shots of either the BNT162b2 or mRNA-1273 vaccine. Their recognized antigens are unknown. Sequenced material: CD4+ T cells from PBMCs cultured with SARS-CoV-2 spike peptides, taken after COVID-19 vaccination. The receptors stem from a human donor who received a COVID-19 vaccine.

DNA of the CDR3: TGTGCCACCTTAGCAGGGGGCGGCGAAAAACTGTTTTTT. As protein: CATLAGGGEKLFF. This sequence joins TRBV11-2 and TRBJ1-4, with TRBD1 identical over 8 bases. The ends lost 10 bases at V and 8 bases at J; junction bases unmatched: 9. The CDR3 extends over 13 amino acids. Germline V gene data show CDR1 as SGHAT and CDR2 as FQNNGV. Looking up the rest from reference TRBV11-2 and TRBJ1-4 gives the full variable domain: EAGVAQSPRYKIIEKRQSVAFWCNPISGHATLYWYQQILGQGPKLLIQFQNNGVVDDSQLPKDRFSAERLKGVDSTLKIQPAKLEDSAVYLCATLAGGGEKLFFGSGTQLSVL.

This clone has just a few counts. This chain uses TRBV27 with TRBJ1-1; TRBD1 aligns across 8 bases. Germline V lookup: CDR1 MNHEY, CDR2 SMNVEV (reference sequence). The CDR3 spans 16 residues. V shed 3 bases, J shed 0 bases, and the junction held 6 bases outside the gene matches. CDR3 protein: CASSFRGLRMNTEAFF. The CDR3 DNA reads as TGTGCCAGCAGTTTCAGGGGGCTCAGGATGAACACTGAAGCTTTCTTT.

V and J are TRBV6-5 and TRBJ1-5; no definite D call. Germline values: CDR1 MNHEY, CDR2 SVGAGI. The V end was cut by 5 bases, the J end by 0 bases, with 8 bases between. The CDR3 is 14 amino acids. The CDR3 DNA reads TGTGCCAGCAGTCAATTATATAGCAATCAGCCCCAGCATTTT. This codes for CASSQLYSNQPQHF.

This clone has more than one count but fewer than ten. This rearrangement joins TRBV12-3 or TRBV12-4 to TRBJ1-1, with D uncertain. V lost 5 bases and J 4 bases, leaving 8 bases between the germline ends. CDR3 length equals 12 residues. In nucleotides, the CDR3 is TGTGCCAGCAGTCCACGTGGCACTGAAGCTTTCTTT. Protein sequence: CASSPRGTEAFF.

This clone was seen a few times. J is TRBJ2-3 and V is TRBV6-1; 13 nucleotides match TRBD2. With 4 bases clipped from V and 4 bases from J, the junction kept 5 bases outside the gene matches. The CDR3 length is 16 residues. Germline CDR1 reads MNHNS; CDR2 reads SASEGT. The CDR3 bases are TGTGCCAGCAGTGTGGAGGGACTAGCGGGACCAGATACGCAGTATTTT. This translates into CASSVEGLAGPDTQYF.

CDR3 bases: TGTGCCAGCAGCCGAGGATGGGGGGCTACGGACTCACCCCTCCACTTT. It translates to CASSRGWGATDSPLHF. V usage is TRBV13 and J usage is TRBJ1-6, with TRBD1 as a possible D gene (6 bases). This CDR3 spans 16 amino acids. V was shortened by 5 bases and J by 10 bases, with 21 bases between the two germline ends. Germline values: CDR1 PRHDT, CDR2 FYEKMQ (reference sequence). The complete variable domain, with remaining parts taken from reference TRBV13 and TRBJ1-6, reads AAGVIQSPRHLIKEKRETATLKCYPIPRHDTVYWYQQGPGQDPQFLISFYEKMQSDKGSIPDRFSAQQFSDYHSELNMSSLELGDSALYFCASSRGWGATDSPLHFGNGTRLTVT.

This chain joins TRBV6-2 or TRBV6-3 and TRBJ2-5, with 11 positions matching TRBD1. The V gene's germline CDR1 is MNHEY and CDR2 SVGEGT. The CDR3 loop spans 18 amino acids. Germline trimming cut 3 bases from V and 5 bases from J; bases unmatched to any gene: 14. The CDR3 DNA is TGTGCCAGCAGTTATAGTTTAGGGACAGGGGGGACCTCGGAGACCCAGTACTTC. It translates to CASSYSLGTGGTSETQYF.

The rearrangement joins TRBV27 to TRBJ2-7; TRBD2 matches 9 bases. The V segment lost 5 bases and the J segment 7 bases; nucleotides outside the gene matches: 3. CDR3 size: 12 residues. From germline, CDR1 is MNHEY and CDR2 SMNVEV (reference sequence). CDR3 amino acids: CASSLSGREQYF. The CDR3 nucleotides are TGTGCCAGCAGTCTAAGCGGGAGGGAGCAGTACTTC.

This clone was detected only a few times. The CDR3 nucleotides are TGTGCCAGCGGCGGGGCAGGCGATCTCTCCTACGAGCAGTACTTC. Protein sequence: CASGGAGDLSYEQYF. The V and J genes are TRBV5-4 and TRBJ2-7, with a possible D match to TRBD2 (6 bases). The CDR3 consists of 15 residues. Per the germline V gene, CDR1 is SGHNT and CDR2 is YYREEE (reference sequence). The V end lost 7 bases, the J end lost 0 bases, and 17 bases lay between the germline ends.

The chain couples TRBV7-8 to TRBJ1-2; no clear D. This CDR3 contains 16 residues. Looked up from germline, CDR1 is SGHVS and CDR2 is FQNEAQ. The ends were cut back, 4 bases at V and 0 bases at J, with 15 bases in the middle. The CDR3 loop reads CASSSQSSRTNYGYTF. For the CDR3, the DNA is TGTGCCAGCAGCTCACAAAGCAGCCGGACTAACTATGGCTACACCTTC.